The clone carrying this T cell receptor (beta chain) was detected only a few times. Its antigen remains unknown. This entry comes from a study of identical twins. TCRdb redid the calling of the 5' RACE reads with MiXCR, one entry per CDR3 protein. The sample holds around 530,000 distinct CDR3 sequences, roughly 15% seen once. The CDR3 has 13 residues. Germline CDR1 reads SGHRS; CDR2 reads YFSETQ. V was shortened by 3 bases and J by 7 bases, with 13 bases between the two germline ends. General study points: These conclusions were based on statistical analysis (cross-sectional, not following the same donors).

The same data also went into a second study, on yellow fever vaccine responses in identical twins. As that study records: Twin vaccine T cell responses reportedly seemed partly convergent, partly personalized.

Sequenced input: CD4+ T cells sorted from blood. The sequence was obtained from a woman under 30 in good health. The chain is built from TRBV5-1 and TRBJ1-1; no clear D. The CDR3 is CASSSLASNEAFF. The CDR3 nucleotides are TGCGCCAGCAGCTCCCTCGCCTCCAATGAAGCTTTCTTT. Looking up the rest from reference TRBV5-1 and TRBJ1-1 gives the full variable domain: KAGVTQTPRYLIKTRGQQVTLSCSPISGHRSVSWYQQTPGQGLQFLFEYFSETQRNKGNFPGRFSGRQFSNSRSEMNVSTLELGDSALYLCASSSLASNEAFFGQGTRLTVV.